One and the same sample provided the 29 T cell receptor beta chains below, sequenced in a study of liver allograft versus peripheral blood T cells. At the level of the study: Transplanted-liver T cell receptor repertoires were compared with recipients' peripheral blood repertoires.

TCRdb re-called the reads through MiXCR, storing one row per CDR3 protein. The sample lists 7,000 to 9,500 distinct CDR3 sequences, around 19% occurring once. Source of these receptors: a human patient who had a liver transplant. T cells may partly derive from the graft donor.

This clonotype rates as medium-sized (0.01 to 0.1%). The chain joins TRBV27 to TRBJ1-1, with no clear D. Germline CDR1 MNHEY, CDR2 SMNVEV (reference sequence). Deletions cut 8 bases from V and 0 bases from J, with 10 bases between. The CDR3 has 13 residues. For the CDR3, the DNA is TGTGCCAGCTCGTGGGCATTGAACACTGAAGCTTTCTTT. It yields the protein CASSWALNTEAFF.

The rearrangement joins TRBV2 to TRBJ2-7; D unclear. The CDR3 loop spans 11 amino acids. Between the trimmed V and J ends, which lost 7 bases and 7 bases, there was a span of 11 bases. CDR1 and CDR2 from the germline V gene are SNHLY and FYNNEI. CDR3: CASTEIVEQYF. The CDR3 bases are TGTGCCAGCACCGAGATAGTTGAGCAGTACTTC.

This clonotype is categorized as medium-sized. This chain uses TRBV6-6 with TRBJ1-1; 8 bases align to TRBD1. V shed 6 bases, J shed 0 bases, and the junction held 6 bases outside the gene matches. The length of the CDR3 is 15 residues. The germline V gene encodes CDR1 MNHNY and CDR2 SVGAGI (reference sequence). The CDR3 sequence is CASSLTGDVNTEAFF. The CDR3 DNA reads TGTGCCAGCAGCTTGACAGGGGATGTGAACACTGAAGCTTTCTTT.

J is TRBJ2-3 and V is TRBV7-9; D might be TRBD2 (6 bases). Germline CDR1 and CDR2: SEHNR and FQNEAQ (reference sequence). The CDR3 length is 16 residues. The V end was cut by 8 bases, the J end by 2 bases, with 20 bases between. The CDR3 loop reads CASPLEIADATDTQYF. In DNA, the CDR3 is TGTGCCAGCCCACTCGAGATAGCGGATGCCACAGATACGCAGTATTTT.

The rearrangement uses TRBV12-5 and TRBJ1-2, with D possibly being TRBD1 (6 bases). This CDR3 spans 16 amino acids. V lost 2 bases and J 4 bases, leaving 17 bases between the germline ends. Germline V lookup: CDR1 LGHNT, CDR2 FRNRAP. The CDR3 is CASGLPLGGRFYGYTF. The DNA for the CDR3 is TGTGCTAGTGGTTTGCCCCTCGGGGGCAGGTTCTATGGCTACACCTTC.

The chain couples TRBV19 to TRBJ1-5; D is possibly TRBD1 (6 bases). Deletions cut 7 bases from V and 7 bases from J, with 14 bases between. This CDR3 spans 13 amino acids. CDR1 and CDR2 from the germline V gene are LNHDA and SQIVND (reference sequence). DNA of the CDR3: TGTGCCAGTAACGACAGGCCATACCAGCCCCAGCATTTT. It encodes CASNDRPYQPQHF.

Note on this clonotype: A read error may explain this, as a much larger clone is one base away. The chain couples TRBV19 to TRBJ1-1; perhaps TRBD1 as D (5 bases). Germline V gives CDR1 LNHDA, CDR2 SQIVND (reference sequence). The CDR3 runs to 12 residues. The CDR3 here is CGSWGENTEAFF. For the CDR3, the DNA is TGTGGCAGTTGGGGGGAGAACACTGAAGCTTTCTTT.

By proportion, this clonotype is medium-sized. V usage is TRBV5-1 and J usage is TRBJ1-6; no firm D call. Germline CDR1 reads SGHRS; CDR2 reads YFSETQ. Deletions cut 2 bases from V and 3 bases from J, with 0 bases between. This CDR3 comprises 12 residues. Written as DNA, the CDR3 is TGCGCCAGCAGCTTCTATAATTCACCCCTCCACTTT. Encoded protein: CASSFYNSPLHF.

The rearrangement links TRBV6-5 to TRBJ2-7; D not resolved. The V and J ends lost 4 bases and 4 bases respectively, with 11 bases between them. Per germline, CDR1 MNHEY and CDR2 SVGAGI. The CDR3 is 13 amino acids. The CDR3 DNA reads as TGTGCCAGCAGTTCCGACGCGAGGTACGAGCAGTACTTC. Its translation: CASSSDARYEQYF.

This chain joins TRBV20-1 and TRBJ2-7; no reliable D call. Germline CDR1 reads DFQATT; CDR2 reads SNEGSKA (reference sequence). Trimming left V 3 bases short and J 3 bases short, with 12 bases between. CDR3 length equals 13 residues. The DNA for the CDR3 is TGCAGTGCTAGTGCGAACGACAACTACGAGCAGTACTTC. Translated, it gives CSASANDNYEQYF.

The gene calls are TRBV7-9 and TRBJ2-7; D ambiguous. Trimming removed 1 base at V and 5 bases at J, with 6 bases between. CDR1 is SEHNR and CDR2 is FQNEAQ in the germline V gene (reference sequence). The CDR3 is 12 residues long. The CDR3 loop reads CASSLDGHEQYF. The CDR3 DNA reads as TGTGCCAGCAGCTTAGATGGACACGAGCAGTACTTC.

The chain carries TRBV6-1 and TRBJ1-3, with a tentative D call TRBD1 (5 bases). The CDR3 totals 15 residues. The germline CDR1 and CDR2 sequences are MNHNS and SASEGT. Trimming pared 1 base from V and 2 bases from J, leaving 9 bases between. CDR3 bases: TGTGCCAGCAGTGAAGGTGAGGGGACTGGAAACACCATATATTTT. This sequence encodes CASSEGEGTGNTIYF.

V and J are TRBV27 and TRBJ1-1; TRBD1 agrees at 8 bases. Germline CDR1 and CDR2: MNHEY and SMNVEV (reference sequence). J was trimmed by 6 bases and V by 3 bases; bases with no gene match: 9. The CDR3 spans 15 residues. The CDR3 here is CASSLVGTGKPEAFF. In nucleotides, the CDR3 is TGTGCCAGCAGTTTGGTCGGGACAGGCAAACCTGAAGCTTTCTTT.

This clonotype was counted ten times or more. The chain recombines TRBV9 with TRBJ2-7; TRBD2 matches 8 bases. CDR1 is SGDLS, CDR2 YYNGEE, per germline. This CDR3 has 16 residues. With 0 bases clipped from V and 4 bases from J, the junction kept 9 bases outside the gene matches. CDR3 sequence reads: CASSVGVGGLGYEQYF. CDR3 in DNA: TGTGCCAGCAGCGTAGGAGTGGGGGGACTAGGGTACGAGCAGTACTTC.

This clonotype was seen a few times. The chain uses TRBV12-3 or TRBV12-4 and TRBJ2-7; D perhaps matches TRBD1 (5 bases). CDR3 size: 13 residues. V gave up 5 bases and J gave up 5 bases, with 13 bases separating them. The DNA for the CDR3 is TGTGCCAGCAGTCAGGGTCCCCTACACGAGCAGTACTTC. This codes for CASSQGPLHEQYF.

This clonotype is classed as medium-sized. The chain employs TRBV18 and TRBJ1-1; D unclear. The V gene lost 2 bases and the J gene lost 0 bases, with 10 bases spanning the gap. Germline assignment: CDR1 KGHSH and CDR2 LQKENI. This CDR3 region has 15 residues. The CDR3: CASSPGRYVNTEAFF. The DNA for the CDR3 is TGTGCCAGCTCACCAGGGAGATACGTGAACACTGAAGCTTTCTTT.

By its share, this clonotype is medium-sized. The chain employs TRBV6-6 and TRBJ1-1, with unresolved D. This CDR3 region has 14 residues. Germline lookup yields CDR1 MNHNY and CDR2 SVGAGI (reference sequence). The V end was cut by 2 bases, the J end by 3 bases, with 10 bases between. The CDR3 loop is CASSYTGRDTEAFF. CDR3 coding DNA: TGTGCCAGCAGTTACACGGGTAGGGACACTGAAGCTTTCTTT.

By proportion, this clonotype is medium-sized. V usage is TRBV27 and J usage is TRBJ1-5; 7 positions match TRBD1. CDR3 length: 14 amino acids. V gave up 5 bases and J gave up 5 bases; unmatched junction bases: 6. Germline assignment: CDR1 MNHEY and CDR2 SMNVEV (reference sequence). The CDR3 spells CASSLNRGHQPQHF. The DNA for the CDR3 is TGTGCCAGCAGTCTAAACAGGGGACATCAGCCCCAGCATTTT.

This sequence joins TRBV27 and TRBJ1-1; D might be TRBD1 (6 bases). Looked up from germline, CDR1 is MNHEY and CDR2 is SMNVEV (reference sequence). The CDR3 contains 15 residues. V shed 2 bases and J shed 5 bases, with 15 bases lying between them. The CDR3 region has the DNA TGTGCCAGCAGTTTAAGCCCGGGGGCGCGGACTGAAGCTTTCTTT. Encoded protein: CASSLSPGARTEAFF.

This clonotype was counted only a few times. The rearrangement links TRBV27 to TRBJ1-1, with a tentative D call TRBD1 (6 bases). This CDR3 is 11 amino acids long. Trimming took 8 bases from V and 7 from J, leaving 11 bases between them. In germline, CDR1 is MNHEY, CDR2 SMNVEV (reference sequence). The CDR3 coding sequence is TGTGCCAGCGGCGTAGGGGGTGAAGCTTTCTTT. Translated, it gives CASGVGGEAFF.

CDR3 bases: TGTGCCAGCAGCCCCCACGGGAATGAGCAGTTCTTC. Its translation: CASSPHGNEQFF. The chain is built from TRBV5-6 and TRBJ2-1, with D hard to call. The CDR3 length is 12 residues. Germline CDR1 is SGHDT and CDR2 is YYEEEE. V was pared by 4 bases and J by 7 bases, with 9 bases between.

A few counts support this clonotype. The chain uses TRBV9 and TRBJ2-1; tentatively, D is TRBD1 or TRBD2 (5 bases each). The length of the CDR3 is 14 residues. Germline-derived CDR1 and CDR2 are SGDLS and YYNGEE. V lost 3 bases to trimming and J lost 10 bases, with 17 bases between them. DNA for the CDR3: TGTGCCAGCAGCGCCGGGACCGAGGGTTGGGAGCAGTTCTTC. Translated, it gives CASSAGTEGWEQFF.

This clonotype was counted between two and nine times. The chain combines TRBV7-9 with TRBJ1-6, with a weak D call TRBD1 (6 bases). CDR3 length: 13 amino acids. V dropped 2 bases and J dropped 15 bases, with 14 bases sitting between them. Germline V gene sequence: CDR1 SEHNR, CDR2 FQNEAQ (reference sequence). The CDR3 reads CASSLKTGGDLHF. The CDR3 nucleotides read TGTGCCAGCAGCTTAAAGACCGGGGGCGACCTCCACTTT.

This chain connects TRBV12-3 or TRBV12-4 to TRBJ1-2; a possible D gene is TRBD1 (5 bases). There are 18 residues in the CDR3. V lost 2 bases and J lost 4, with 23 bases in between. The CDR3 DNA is TGTGCCAGCAGTTTACGGGGGGTGGGAGGGAAGAAAGCCTATGGCTACACCTTC. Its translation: CASSLRGVGGKKAYGYTF.

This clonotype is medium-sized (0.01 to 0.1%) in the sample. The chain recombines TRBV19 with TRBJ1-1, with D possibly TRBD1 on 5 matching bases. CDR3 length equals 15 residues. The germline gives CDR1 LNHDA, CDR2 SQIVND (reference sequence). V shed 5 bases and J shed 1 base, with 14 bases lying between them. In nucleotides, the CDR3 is TGTGCCAGTAGTGGCCGGGGGGAGAAGAACACTGAAGCTTTCTTT. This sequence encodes CASSGRGEKNTEAFF. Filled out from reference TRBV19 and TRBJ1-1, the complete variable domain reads DGGITQSPKYLFRKEGQNVTLSCEQNLNHDAMYWYRQDPGQGLRLIYYSQIVNDFQKGDIAEGYSVSREKKESFPLTVTSAQKNPTAFYLCASSGRGEKNTEAFFGQGTRLTVV.

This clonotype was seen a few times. The CDR3 protein is CAWSVGTSGGYTF. CDR3 sequence (DNA): TGTGCCTGGAGTGTAGGGACAAGTGGAGGCTACACCTTC. The genes are TRBV30 and TRBJ1-2, with a possible D match to TRBD1 (6 bases). Trimming pared 0 bases from V and 8 bases from J, leaving 13 bases between. The CDR3 loop spans 13 amino acids. Germline CDR1 GTSNPN, CDR2 SVGIG (reference sequence).

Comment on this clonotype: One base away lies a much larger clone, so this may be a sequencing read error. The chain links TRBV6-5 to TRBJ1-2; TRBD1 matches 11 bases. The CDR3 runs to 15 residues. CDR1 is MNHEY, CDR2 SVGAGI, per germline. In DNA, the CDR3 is TGTGCCAGCAGTTACTCGGACAGGGGGCGTTATGACTACACCTTC. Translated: CASSYSDRGRYDYTF.

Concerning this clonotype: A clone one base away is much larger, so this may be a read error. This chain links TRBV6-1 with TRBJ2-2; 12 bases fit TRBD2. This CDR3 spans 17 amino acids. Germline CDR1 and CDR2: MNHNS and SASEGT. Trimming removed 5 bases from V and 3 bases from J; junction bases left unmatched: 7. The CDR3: CASSYTSGGLDTGELFF. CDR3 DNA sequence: TGTGCCAGCAGTTACACTAGCGGGGGGCTCGACACCGGGGAGCTGTTTTTT.

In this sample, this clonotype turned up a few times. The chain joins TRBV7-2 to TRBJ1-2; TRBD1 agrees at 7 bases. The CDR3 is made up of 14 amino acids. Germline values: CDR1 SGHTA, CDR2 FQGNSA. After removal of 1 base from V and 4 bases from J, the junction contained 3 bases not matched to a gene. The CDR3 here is CASSLGGQSYGYTF. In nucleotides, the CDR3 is TGTGCCAGCAGCTTAGGGGGACAGTCCTATGGCTACACCTTC. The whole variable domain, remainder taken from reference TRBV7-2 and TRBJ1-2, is GAGVSQSPSNKVTEKGKDVELRCDPISGHTALYWYRQSLGQGLEFLIYFQGNSAPDKSGLPSDRFSAERTGGSVSTLTIQRTQQEDSAVYLCASSLGGQSYGYTFGSGTRLTVV.